This T cell receptor beta chain appears in the sequencing data of a study of shared clonotypes between healthy human individuals. The assay was immunoSEQ multiplex PCR, and TCRdb's table has in-frame clones only and misses some. The sample includes millions of clones, more than 90% of them seen just once. This CDR3 region has 15 residues. Trimming removed 0 bases from V and 9 bases from J, with 16 bases in between. The germline CDR1 and CDR2 sequences are SGHKS and YYEKEE (reference sequence). Sequencing input: naive CD4+ T cells sorted from blood. Subset noted: CD45RA+ positively selected. This TCR derives from a man between 18 and 29 years old in good health. This sequence joins TRBV5-5 and TRBJ1-5, with a tentative D call TRBD1 (6 bases). DNA for the CDR3: TGTGCCAGCAGCTTGGGGTCTTCGGGGGCCCGGCCCCAGCATTTT. This encodes CASSLGSSGARPQHF.